The T cell receptor (beta chain) under discussion was sequenced for a study of blood T cell repertoires in COVID-19. Looking at the study overall: The United States, Italy and Spain supplied acute and convalescent COVID-19 samples.

This CDR3 has 16 residues. Germline CDR1 and CDR2: LNHDA and SQIVND (reference sequence). Trimming at V came to 6 bases and at J to 0 bases, leaving 3 bases not matched to a gene. As processed by the authors: Scientists estimated how many nucleated cells there were by amplifying reference gene primers. Method: immunoSEQ multiplex PCR; TCRdb's copy keeps in-frame clones and lacks some. V, J and clone size are those of that table, while D and trimming were read from the DNA. This table holds about 440,000 clones, roughly 89% found once. Sequencing was carried out using peripheral blood. The TCR sequence derives from a woman in her twenties or thirties with acute or convalescent COVID-19. The chain uses TRBV19 and TRBJ1-6; the match to TRBD1 covers 9 bases. Here the CDR3 reads CASSGTGSSYNSPLHF. CDR3 sequence (DNA): TGTGCCAGTAGCGGGACAGGGAGCTCCTATAATTCACCCCTCCACTTT.